The clone carrying this T cell receptor beta chain has at least ten counts. The antigen is unknown. The use of genomic DNA as template underpinned the TCR beta VDJ and CDR3 profiling. Using its own MiXCR run on the reads, TCRdb lists one record per CDR3 protein. The table records 200,000 or so distinct CDR3 sequences, over 60% of them present only once. The CDR3 runs to 16 residues. Germline CDR1 MGHRA, CDR2 YSYEKL. Trimming cost V 0 bases and J 5 bases, with 16 bases left between them. This entry is derived from a study of CD8+CD57+ T cells in acquired aplastic anemia. Findings and caveats of the study: Patients and healthy controls showed no significant CD8+ Simpson's diversity difference.

The specimen sequenced was sorted CD4+, CD8+, or CD8+CD57+ T cells (not recorded which) from PBMCs. This chain connects TRBV4-1 to TRBJ2-5, with D perhaps being TRBD1 or TRBD2 (5 bases each). The TCR originated in a human donor with severe aplastic anemia or a healthy control (not recorded which). The CDR3 loop is CASSQEGEASLETQYF. Here the CDR3 DNA reads TGCGCCAGCAGCCAAGAGGGGGAAGCGAGTTTGGAGACCCAGTACTTC.